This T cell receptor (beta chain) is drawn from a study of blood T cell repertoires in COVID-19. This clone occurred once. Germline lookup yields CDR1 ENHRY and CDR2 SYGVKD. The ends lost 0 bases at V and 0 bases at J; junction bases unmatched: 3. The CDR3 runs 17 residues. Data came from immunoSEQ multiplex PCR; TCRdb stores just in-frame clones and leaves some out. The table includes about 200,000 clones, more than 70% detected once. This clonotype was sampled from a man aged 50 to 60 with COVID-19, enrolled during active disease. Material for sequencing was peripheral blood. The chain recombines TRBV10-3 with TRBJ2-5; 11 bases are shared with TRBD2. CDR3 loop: CAISESLAGEYQETQYF. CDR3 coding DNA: TGTGCCATCAGTGAGTCACTAGCGGGGGAGTACCAAGAGACCCAGTACTTC.